This TCR beta chain is from a study of cytomegalovirus exposure and HLA in healthy donors. Germline CDR1 and CDR2: KGHSH and LQKENI. J lost 7 bases, V lost 3 bases, and 16 bases had no gene match. CDR3 length: 18 amino acids. The assay was immunoSEQ multiplex PCR, and TCRdb's table has in-frame clones only and misses some. The sample contains under 95,000 clones, approximately 95% of which appear only once. The study, taken as a whole, reports: The authors confirmed in vitro that three CMV-associated chains were specific for CMV antigens. Cytomegalovirus association was assigned to 150 to 200 TCR beta chains.

With respect to this clone: Its cognate antigen is unknown.

Sample: PBMCs. The receptor was isolated from a woman under 30 in good health and CMV-seropositive. V gene TRBV18 combines with J gene TRBJ2-1; 9 nucleotides agree with TRBD2. The CDR3 reads CASSPPLFGSGSGNEQFF. The CDR3 DNA is TGTGCCAGCTCACCGCCTTTATTCGGTAGCGGGAGTGGTAATGAGCAGTTCTTC.